This passage covers 5 T cell receptor beta chains from one sample sequenced in a study of blood T cell repertoires in COVID-19. Produced via immunoSEQ multiplex PCR; TCRdb's table is partial and in-frame only. The table has over 300,000 clones, 88% seen once. The sequenced material came from PBMCs or T cells enriched from blood (not recorded which). The receptors derive from a woman in her 30s with acute COVID-19.

The CDR3 sequence: CASSAWQDGYGYTF. The CDR3 DNA is TGCGCCAGCAGTGCCTGGCAGGATGGGTATGGCTACACCTTC. This rearrangement joins TRBV10-2 to TRBJ1-2; D is unresolved. The germline CDR1 and CDR2 sequences are WSHSY and SAAADI. This CDR3 has 14 amino acids. V was shortened by 4 bases and J by 5 bases, with 14 bases between the two germline ends.

The chain combines TRBV6-5 with TRBJ1-3; D is unclear. The germline V gene encodes CDR1 MNHEY and CDR2 SVGAGI. Trimming removed 5 bases at V and 0 bases at J, with 8 bases between. The CDR3 loop spans 14 amino acids. The CDR3, as DNA: TGTGCCAGCAGTAGCGGAGACTCTGGAAACACCATATATTTT. Its translation is CASSSGDSGNTIYF.

This chain joins TRBV6-5 and TRBJ2-2; possible D gene TRBD2, 6 bases. CDR3 length: 14 amino acids. The germline V gene has CDR1 MNHEY and CDR2 SVGAGI. Trimming removed 7 bases from V and 7 bases from J, with 16 bases in between. The CDR3, as DNA: TGTGCCAGCAACCGAGCTCAGGGAGGCGGGGAGCTGTTTTTT. Protein sequence: CASNRAQGGGELFF.

This chain uses TRBV24-1 with TRBJ2-2; 7 positions agree with TRBD1. The CDR3 sequence is 16 residues long. Germline V gene lookup returns CDR1 KGHDR and CDR2 SFDVKD. V shed 5 bases and J 0 bases; nucleotides not matched to a gene: 5. The CDR3 DNA reads TGTGCCACCAGTGGACAGGGCCCCCCGAACACCGGGGAGCTGTTTTTT. This gives the protein CATSGQGPPNTGELFF.

The genes are TRBV6-4 and TRBJ2-7, with D uncertain. In germline, CDR1 is MRHNA, CDR2 SNTAGT. This CDR3 contains 14 residues. Deletions cut 10 bases from V and 0 bases from J, with 16 bases between. The CDR3 nucleotides are TGTGCCACTTCCAGCAAGGAGAGCTCCTACGAGCAGTACTTC. Residues: CATSSKESSYEQYF.